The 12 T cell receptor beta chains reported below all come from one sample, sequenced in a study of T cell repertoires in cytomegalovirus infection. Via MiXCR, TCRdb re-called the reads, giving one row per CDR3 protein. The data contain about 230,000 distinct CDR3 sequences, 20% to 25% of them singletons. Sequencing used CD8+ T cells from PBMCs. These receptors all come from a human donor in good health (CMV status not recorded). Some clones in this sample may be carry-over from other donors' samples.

The chain's CDR3 is CASTLRQVPDTEAFF. The CDR3 bases are TGTGCCAGCACCTTACGACAGGTACCGGACACTGAAGCTTTCTTT. The chain joins TRBV28 to TRBJ1-1; TRBD1 is a possible D gene (6 bases). Trimming shortened V by 7 bases and J by 3 bases, and 18 bases separated the two germline ends. CDR1 is MDHEN and CDR2 is SYDVKM in the germline V gene. The CDR3 is made up of 15 amino acids.

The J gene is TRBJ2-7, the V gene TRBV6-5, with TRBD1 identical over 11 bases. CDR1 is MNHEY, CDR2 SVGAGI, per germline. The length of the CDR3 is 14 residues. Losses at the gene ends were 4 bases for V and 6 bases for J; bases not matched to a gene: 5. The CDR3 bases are TGTGCCAGCAGTTCCGGACAGGGGGCAGGCGAGCAGTACTTC. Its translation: CASSSGQGAGEQYF.

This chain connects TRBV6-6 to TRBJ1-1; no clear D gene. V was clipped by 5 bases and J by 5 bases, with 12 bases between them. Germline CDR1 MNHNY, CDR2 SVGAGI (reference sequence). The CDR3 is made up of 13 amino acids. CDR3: CASSIGGVTEAFF. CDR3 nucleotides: TGTGCCAGCAGTATTGGTGGGGTGACTGAAGCTTTCTTT.

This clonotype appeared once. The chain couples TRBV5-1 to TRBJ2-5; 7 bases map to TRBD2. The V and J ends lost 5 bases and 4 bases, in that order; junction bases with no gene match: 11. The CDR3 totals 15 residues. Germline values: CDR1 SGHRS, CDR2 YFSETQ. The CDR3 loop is CASSPETSLRETQYF. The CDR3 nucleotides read TGCGCCAGCAGTCCCGAGACTAGCTTGAGAGAGACCCAGTACTTC.

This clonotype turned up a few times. The CDR3 DNA follows: TGTGCCAGCAGCTTCCTGACAGGACTGAACACTGAAGCTTTCTTT. This encodes CASSFLTGLNTEAFF. The chain uses TRBV7-9 and TRBJ1-1; D is possibly TRBD1 (6 bases). The V gene lost 3 bases and the J gene lost 0 bases, with 11 bases spanning the gap. The CDR3 is 15 amino acids. Germline assignment: CDR1 SEHNR and CDR2 FQNEAQ (reference sequence).

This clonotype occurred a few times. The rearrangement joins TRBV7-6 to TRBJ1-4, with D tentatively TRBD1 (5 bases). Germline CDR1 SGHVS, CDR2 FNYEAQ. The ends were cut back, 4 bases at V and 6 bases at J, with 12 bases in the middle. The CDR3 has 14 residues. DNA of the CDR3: TGTGCCAGCAGCTCCCGGGACGGAGATGAAAAACTGTTTTTT. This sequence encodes CASSSRDGDEKLFF.

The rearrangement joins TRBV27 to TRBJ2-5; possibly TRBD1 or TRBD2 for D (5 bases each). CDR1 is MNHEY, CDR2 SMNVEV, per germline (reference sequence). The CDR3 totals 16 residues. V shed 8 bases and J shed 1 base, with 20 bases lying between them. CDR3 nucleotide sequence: TGTGCCAGCTCTTCAGTTACGAGGGACGCCCAAGAGACCCAGTACTTC. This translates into CASSSVTRDAQETQYF.

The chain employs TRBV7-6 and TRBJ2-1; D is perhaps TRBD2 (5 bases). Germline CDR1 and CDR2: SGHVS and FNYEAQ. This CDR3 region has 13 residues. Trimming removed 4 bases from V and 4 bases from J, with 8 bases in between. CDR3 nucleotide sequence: TGTGCCAGCAGCTCCGGGGAGTACAATGAGCAGTTCTTC. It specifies CASSSGEYNEQFF.

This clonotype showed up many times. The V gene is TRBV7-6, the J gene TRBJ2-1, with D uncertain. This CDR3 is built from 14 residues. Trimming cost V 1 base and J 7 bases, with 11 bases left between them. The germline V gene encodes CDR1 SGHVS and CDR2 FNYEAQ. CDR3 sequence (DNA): TGTGCCAGCAGCTTAGTGACATTAGGGAATGAGCAGTTCTTC. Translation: CASSLVTLGNEQFF.

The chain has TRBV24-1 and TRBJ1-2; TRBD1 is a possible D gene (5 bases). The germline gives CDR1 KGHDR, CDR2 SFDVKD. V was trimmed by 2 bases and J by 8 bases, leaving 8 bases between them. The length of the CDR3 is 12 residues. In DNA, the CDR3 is TGTGCCACCAGTGATTCAGGGAGCGGCTACACCTTC. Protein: CATSDSGSGYTF.

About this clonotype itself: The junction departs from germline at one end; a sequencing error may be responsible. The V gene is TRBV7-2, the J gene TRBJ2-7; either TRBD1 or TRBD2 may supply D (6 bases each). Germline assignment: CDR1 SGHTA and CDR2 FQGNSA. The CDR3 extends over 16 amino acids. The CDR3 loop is CASRLVGWGASYEQYF. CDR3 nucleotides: TGTGCCAGCCGCTTAGTGGGGTGGGGGGCCTCTTACGAGCAGTACTTC.

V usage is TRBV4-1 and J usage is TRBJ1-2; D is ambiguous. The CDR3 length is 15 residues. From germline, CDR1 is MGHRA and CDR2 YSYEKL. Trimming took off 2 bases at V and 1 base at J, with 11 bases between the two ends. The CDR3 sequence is CASSQSPRNNYGYTF. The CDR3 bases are TGCGCCAGCAGCCAAAGCCCCAGAAATAACTATGGCTACACCTTC.